This T cell receptor (beta chain) was sequenced for a study of T cells in Graves' hyperthyroidism and ophthalmopathy. The source material, RNA transcripts, was used to amplify TCR beta CDR3 regions. An initial round of RT-PCR targeting the TCR CDR3 relied on the HTBI primer set. TCRdb redid the calling of the multiplex PCR reads with MiXCR, one entry per CDR3 protein. Of roughly 710,000 distinct CDR3 sequences listed, roughly 32% are singletons. The V gene lost 4 bases and the J gene lost 10 bases, with 16 bases spanning the gap. This CDR3 spans 13 amino acids. This clonotype was recorded a few times.

The receptor was isolated from a woman aged 40 to 55 with Graves' hyperthyroidism. The V and J genes are TRBV12-3 or TRBV12-4 and TRBJ1-1; D possibly corresponds to TRBD1 (6 bases). Sequencing was carried out using blood. The CDR3: CASSSENRVGAFF. Written as DNA, the CDR3 is TGTGCCAGCAGTTCCGAAAACAGGGTTGGAGCTTTCTTT.